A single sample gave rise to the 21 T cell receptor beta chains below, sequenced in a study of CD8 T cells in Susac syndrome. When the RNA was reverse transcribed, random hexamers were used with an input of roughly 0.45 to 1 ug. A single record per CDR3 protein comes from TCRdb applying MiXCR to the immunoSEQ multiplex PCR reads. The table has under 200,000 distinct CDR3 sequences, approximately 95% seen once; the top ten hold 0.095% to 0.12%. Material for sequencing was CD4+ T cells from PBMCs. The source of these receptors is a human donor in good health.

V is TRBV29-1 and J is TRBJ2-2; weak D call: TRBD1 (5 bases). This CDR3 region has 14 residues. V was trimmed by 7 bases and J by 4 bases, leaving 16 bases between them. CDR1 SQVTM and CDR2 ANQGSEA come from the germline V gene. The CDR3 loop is CSADKGLGTGELFF. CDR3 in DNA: TGCAGCGCTGATAAGGGGCTGGGCACCGGGGAGCTGTTTTTT.

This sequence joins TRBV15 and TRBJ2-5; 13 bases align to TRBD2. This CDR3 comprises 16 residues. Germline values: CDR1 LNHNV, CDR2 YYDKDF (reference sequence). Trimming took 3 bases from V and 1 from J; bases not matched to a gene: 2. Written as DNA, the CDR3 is TGTGCCACCAGCAGCGGGACTAGCGGGATCCAAGAGACCCAGTACTTC. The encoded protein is CATSSGTSGIQETQYF.

CDR3 bases: TGTGCCAGCAGTTCCCCCAAGTACGAGCAGTACTTC. Its protein product is CASSSPKYEQYF. The chain couples TRBV28 to TRBJ2-7, with D unresolved. Germline V gene data show CDR1 as MDHEN and CDR2 as SYDVKM. This CDR3 comprises 12 residues. Trimming took off 4 bases at V and 4 bases at J, with 8 bases between the two ends.

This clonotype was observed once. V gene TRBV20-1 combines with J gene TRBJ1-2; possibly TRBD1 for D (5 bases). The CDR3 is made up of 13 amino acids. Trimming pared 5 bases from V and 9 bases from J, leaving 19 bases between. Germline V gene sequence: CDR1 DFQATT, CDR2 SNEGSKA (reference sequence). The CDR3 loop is CSAGLAGLSSYTF. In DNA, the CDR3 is TGCAGTGCTGGATTAGCAGGGCTTTCTAGCTACACCTTC.

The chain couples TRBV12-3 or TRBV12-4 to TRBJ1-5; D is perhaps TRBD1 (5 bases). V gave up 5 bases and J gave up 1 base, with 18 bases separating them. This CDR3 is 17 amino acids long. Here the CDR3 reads CASSLDRLGSSNQPQHF. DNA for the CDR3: TGTGCCAGCAGTCTCGACAGACTCGGGTCGAGCAATCAGCCCCAGCATTTT.

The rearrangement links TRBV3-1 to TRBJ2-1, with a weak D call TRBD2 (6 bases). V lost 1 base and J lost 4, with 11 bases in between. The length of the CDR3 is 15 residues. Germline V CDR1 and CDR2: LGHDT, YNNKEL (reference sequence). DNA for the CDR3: TGTGCCAGCAGCCAAGCCCCGACTAGATACAATGAGCAGTTCTTC. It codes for CASSQAPTRYNEQFF.

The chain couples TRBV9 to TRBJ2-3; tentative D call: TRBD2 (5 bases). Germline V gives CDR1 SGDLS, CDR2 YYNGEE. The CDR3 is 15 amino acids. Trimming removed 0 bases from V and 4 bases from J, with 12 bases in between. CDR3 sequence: CASSVGGPGADTQYF. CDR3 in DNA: TGTGCCAGCAGCGTAGGAGGTCCCGGGGCAGATACGCAGTATTTT.

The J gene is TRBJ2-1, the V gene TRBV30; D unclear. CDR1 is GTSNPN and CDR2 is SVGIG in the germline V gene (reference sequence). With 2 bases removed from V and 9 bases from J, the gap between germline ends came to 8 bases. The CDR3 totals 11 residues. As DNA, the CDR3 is TGTGCCTGGAGTCAGGTGAGTGAGCAGTTCTTC. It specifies CAWSQVSEQFF.

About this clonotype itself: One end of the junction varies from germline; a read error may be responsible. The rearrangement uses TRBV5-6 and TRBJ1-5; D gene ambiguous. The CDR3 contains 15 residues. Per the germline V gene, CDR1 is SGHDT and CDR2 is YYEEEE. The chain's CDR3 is CASSLAGRLNQPQHF. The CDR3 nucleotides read TGTGCCAGCAGTTTGGCCGGGCGCCTCAATCAGCCCCAGCATTTT.

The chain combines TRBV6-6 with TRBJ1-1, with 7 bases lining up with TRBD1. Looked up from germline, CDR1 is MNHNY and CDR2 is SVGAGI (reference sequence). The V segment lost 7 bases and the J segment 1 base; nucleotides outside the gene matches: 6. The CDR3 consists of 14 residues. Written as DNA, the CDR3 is TGTGCCAGCATCAAACAGGGGTCGAACACTGAAGCTTTCTTT. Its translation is CASIKQGSNTEAFF.

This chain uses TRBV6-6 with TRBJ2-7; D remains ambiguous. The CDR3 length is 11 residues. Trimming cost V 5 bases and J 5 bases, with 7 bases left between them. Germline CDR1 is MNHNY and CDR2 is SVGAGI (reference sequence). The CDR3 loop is CASSGYNEQYF. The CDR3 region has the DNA TGTGCCAGCAGTGGCTACAACGAGCAGTACTTC.

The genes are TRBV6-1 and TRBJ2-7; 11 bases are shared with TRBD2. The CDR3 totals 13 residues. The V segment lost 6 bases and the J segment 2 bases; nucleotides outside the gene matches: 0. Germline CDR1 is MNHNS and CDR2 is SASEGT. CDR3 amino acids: CASRLAGAYEQYV. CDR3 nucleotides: TGTGCCAGCAGACTAGCGGGAGCCTACGAGCAGTACGTC.

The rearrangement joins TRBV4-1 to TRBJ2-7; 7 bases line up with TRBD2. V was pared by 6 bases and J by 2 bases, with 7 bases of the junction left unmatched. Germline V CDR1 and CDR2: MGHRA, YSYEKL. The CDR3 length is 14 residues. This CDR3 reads CASSSPGGAYEQYF. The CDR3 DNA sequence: TGCGCCAGCAGTTCACCTGGGGGGGCCTACGAGCAGTACTTC.

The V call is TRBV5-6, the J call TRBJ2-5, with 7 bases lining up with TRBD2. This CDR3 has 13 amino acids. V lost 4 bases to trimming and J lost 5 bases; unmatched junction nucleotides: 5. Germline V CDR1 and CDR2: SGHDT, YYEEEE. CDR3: CASSILAKETQYF. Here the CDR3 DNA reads TGTGCCAGCAGCATACTAGCGAAGGAGACCCAGTACTTC.

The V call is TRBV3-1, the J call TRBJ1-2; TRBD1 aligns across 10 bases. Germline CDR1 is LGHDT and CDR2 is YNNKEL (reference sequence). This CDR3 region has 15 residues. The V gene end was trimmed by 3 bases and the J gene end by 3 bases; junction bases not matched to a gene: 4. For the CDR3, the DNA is TGTGCCAGCAGCCATTCGGGACAGGGGTACTATGGCTACACCTTC. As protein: CASSHSGQGYYGYTF.

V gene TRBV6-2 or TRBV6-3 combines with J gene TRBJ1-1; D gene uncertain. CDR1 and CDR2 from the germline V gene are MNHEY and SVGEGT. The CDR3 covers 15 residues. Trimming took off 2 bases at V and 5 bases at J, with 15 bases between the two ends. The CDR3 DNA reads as TGTGCCAGCAGTTACAAGCCGACCGGTGAGACTGAAGCTTTCTTT. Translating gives CASSYKPTGETEAFF.

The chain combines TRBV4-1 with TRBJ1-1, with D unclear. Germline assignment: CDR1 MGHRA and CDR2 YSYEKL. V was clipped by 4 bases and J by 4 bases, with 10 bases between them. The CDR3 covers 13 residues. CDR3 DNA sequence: TGCGCCAGCAGCCCCACACGTGCCACTGAAGCTTTCTTT. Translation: CASSPTRATEAFF.

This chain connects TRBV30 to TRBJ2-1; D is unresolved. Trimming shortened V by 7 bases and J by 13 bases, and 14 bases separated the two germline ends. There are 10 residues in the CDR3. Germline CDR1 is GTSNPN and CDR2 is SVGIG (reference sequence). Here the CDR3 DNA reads TGTGCCTTTCGAGGAGTAACTCAGTTCTTC. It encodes CAFRGVTQFF.

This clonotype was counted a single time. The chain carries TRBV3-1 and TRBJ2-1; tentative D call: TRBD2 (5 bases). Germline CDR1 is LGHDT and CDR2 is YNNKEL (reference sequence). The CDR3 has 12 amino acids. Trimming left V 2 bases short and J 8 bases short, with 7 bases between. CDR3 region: CASSQTRDEQFF. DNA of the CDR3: TGTGCCAGCAGCCAAACGAGGGATGAGCAGTTCTTC.

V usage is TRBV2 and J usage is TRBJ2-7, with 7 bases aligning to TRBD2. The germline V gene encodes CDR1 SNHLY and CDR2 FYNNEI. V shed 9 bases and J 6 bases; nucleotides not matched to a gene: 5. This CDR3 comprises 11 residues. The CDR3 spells CASGREVEQYV. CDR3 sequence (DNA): TGTGCCAGTGGGAGGGAGGTCGAGCAGTACGTC.

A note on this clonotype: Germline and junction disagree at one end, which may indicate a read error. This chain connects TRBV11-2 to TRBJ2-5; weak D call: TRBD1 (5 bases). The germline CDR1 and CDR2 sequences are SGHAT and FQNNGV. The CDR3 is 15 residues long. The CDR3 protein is CASTLVPGRQETQYF. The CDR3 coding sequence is TGTGCCAGCACCTTAGTTCCAGGGCGGCAAGAGACCCAGTACTTC.